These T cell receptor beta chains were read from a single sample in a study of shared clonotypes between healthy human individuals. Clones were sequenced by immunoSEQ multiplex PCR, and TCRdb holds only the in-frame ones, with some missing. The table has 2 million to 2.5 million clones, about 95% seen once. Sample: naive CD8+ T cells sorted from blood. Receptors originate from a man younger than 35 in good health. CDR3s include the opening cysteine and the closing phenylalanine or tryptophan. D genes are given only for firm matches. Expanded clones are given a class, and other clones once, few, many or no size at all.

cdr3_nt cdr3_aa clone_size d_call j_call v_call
TGTGCCAGTAGTCTGAGACAGAACACTGAAGCTTTCTTT CASSLRQNTEAFF NA NA TRBJ1-1 TRBV19
TGCGCCAGCAGCCAGGGGACAGGGAACTACGAGCAGTACTTC CASSQGTGNYEQYF NA TRBD1 TRBJ2-7 TRBV4-3
TGTGCCAGCAGCGCCCCCCTGATCTTC CASSAPLIF NA NA TRBJ2-1 TRBV11-2
TGTGCCAGCAGTTCAACAGGGACCCATCAGCCCCAGCATTTT CASSSTGTHQPQHF NA NA TRBJ1-5 TRBV27
TGTGCCAGCAGACCAACTCGGGGGAATGCCTACGAGCAGTACTTC CASRPTRGNAYEQYF NA NA TRBJ2-7 TRBV9
TGTGCCAGCAGCCTCGTCGACAGGGGCTACGAGCAGTACTTC CASSLVDRGYEQYF NA TRBD1 TRBJ2-7 TRBV11-2
TGTGCCAGCAGCTTACTCAGGGACGTCGAGGCCTTC CASSLLRDVEAF once NA TRBJ1-2 TRBV7-9
TGTGCCAGCAGCCAAGAGGGCAGGGGACATGAAAAACTGTTTTTT CASSQEGRGHEKLFF NA NA TRBJ1-4 TRBV14
TGTGCCAGCAGCTCTCGGGCTGGGCGCACAGATACGCAGTATTTT CASSSRAGRTDTQYF NA NA TRBJ2-3 TRBV27
TGTGCCAGCAGTACTTTCGCGGGGGGGCCAGACACCGGGGAGCTGTTTTTT CASSTFAGGPDTGELFF NA TRBD2 TRBJ2-2 TRBV27
TGTGCCAGCAGTTTGTTTCGGGACACCTACGAGCAGTACTTC CASSLFRDTYEQYF NA NA TRBJ2-7 TRBV28
TGTGCCAGCAGTCCCGGACAGGGCGATCAGCCCCAGCATTTT CASSPGQGDQPQHF NA TRBD1 TRBJ1-5 TRBV6-5
TGTGCCAGCAGTGAGGGCTCAACGCAGTATTTT CASSEGSTQYF NA NA TRBJ2-3 TRBV2
TGTGCCAGCAGTTCCCCGCGACAGGGGGTCGCCTACGAGCAGTACTTC CASSSPRQGVAYEQYF NA TRBD1 TRBJ2-7 TRBV28
TGCGCCAGCAGCCGTGGACTAGCGGGAGTGGCAGATACGCAGTATTTT CASSRGLAGVADTQYF NA TRBD2 TRBJ2-3 TRBV4-3
TGTGCCAGCAGTTACTTTAGTCCGGAAGAGACCCAGTACTTC CASSYFSPEETQYF NA NA TRBJ2-5 TRBV6-5
TGCGCCAGCAGCCAAGATTGGCAGGACACCTACGAGCAGTACTTC CASSQDWQDTYEQYF NA NA TRBJ2-7 TRBV4-3
TGCGCCAGCAGCCTGCGACAGGGTCCCTACGAGCAGTACTTC CASSLRQGPYEQYF NA TRBD1 TRBJ2-7 TRBV4-1
TGCAGCGTGAAGGGCTATATGGAGACCCAGTACTTC CSVKGYMETQYF NA NA TRBJ2-5 TRBV29-1
TGTGCCAGTGAATTGGGGGACACTGAAGCTTTCTTT CASELGDTEAFF NA NA TRBJ1-1 TRBV2
TGCGCCAGCAGCCAAGATCGATGGGACAGCTCCTACGAGCAGTACTTC CASSQDRWDSSYEQYF NA TRBD1 TRBJ2-7 TRBV4-3
TGTGCCAGCAAAGACATCGTCTCACCCCTCCACTTT CASKDIVSPLHF NA NA TRBJ1-6 TRBV19
TGTGCCAGCAGCCCCGGGACAGTGCAAGGCTACACCTTC CASSPGTVQGYTF NA TRBD1 TRBJ1-2 TRBV5-6
TGTGCCAGCAGCACAGGACTTCTGGAGACCCAGTACTTC CASSTGLLETQYF NA NA TRBJ2-5 TRBV4-2